A selection of T cell receptor beta chains follows, all from one sample in a study of blood T cell repertoires in COVID-19. Produced via immunoSEQ multiplex PCR; TCRdb's table is partial and in-frame only. The table shows about 83,000 clones, with approximately 86% occurring only once. Sequencing input: peripheral blood. These receptors came from a woman aged 45 to 65 with active or convalescent COVID-19. The CDR3 runs from the conserved cysteine through the conserved F or W. The D gene is left open where the match is weak. Size tells how often a clone was seen (once, few, many) or the class of an expanded clone, and some rows leave it out.

d_call	j_call	v_call	clone_size	cdr3_nt	cdr3_aa
TRBD2	TRBJ2-1	TRBV2	-	TGTGCCAGCAGTGAACGGGGGGGGCAGTTCTTC	CASSERGGQFF
TRBD1	TRBJ1-4	TRBV5-4	-	TGTGCCAGCAGCTTCCGGGACAGGGGGCAAAATGAAAAACTGTTTTTT	CASSFRDRGQNEKLFF
-	TRBJ1-1	TRBV27	-	TGTGCCAGCAGTTTAGTAGGGGATAGTAACAATGAAGCTTTCTTT	CASSLVGDSNNEAFF
TRBD1	TRBJ2-7	TRBV19	-	TGTGCCAGTAGTGCCGGGACAGTCGAAACCCTTAGGAGGTACTTC	CASSAGTVETLRRYF
TRBD1	TRBJ1-2	TRBV7-2	-	TGTGCCAGCACCCCCGGGACAGGACTATCCTATGGCTACACCTTC	CASTPGTGLSYGYTF
TRBD1	TRBJ2-7	TRBV29-1	-	TGCAGCGTTGAAGCAGGGGGCAACGAGCAGTACTTC	CSVEAGGNEQYF
-	TRBJ1-1	TRBV5-5	few	TGTGCCAGCAGCCTCGAAATTACAGGGTACACTGAAGCTTTCTTT	CASSLEITGYTEAFF
TRBD1	TRBJ1-2	TRBV10-3	once	TGTGCCATCAGCCGACAGGGGGATGACTATGGCTACACCTTC	CAISRQGDDYGYTF
TRBD2	TRBJ2-5	TRBV4-2	few	TGTGCCAGCAGCCAAGAGCGGGGGGGCCAAGAGACCCAGTACTTC	CASSQERGGQETQYF
TRBD1	TRBJ1-2	TRBV6-5	-	TGTGCCAGCTACCCCGGGACAGGGAACGTTGGCTACACCTTC	CASYPGTGNVGYTF
-	TRBJ1-2	TRBV7-9	-	TGTGCCAGCAGCTCAACCAGGCTAATAACTAACTATGGCTACACCTTC	CASSSTRLITNYGYTF
-	TRBJ1-1	TRBV27	few	TGTGCCAGCAGTTTATCGGACGGGGGATGGGGCACTGAAGCTTTCTTT	CASSLSDGGWGTEAFF
-	TRBJ1-5	TRBV30	-	TGTGCCTGGAGTGTAACTCGGACTCCCGGTTTCGGGTACAATCAGCCCCAGCATTTT	CAWSVTRTPGFGYNQPQHF
-	TRBJ2-5	TRBV4-2	-	TGTGCCAGCAGCCAAGCGGGGGGCGGGAGACAAGAGACCCAGTACTTC	CASSQAGGGRQETQYF
TRBD2	TRBJ2-1	TRBV7-9	-	TGTGCCAGCAGCTTAGTAGTTCAGCGGGGGGTCTACAATGAGCAGTTCTTC	CASSLVVQRGVYNEQFF
-	TRBJ1-2	TRBV9	-	TGTGCCAGCAGCCCCCAAGAGGGGAGGGGCGGCTACACCTTC	CASSPQEGRGGYTF
-	TRBJ1-1	TRBV5-1	-	TGCGCCAGCAGCTTGCTACAGGACACTGAAGCTTTCTTT	CASSLLQDTEAFF
-	TRBJ1-2	TRBV6-2/TRBV6-3	-	TGTGCCAGCAGTAGCGGACAGCACGGGCAGGGCTACACCTTC	CASSSGQHGQGYTF
-	TRBJ1-6	TRBV19	once	TGTGCCAGTAGTCCTTCAGGGTGGGGTTCACCCCTCCACTTT	CASSPSGWGSPLHF
TRBD1	TRBJ2-7	TRBV2	-	TGTGCCAGCAGGGTTGTATCAGGGGGAGAGCAGTACTTC	CASRVVSGGEQYF
TRBD1	TRBJ1-5	TRBV4-2	-	TGTGCCAGCAGCCAAGATCTTGCAGGGGGAAGTCTAGGGCAGCCCCAGCATTTT	CASSQDLAGGSLGQPQHF
-	TRBJ1-1	TRBV4-1	few	TGCGCCAGCAGCCAAGGGGCCCTCCCAAACACTGAAGCTTTCTTT	CASSQGALPNTEAFF
-	TRBJ2-1	TRBV5-1	-	TGCGCCAGCAGCTATCAACTGGTGGATGAGCAGTTCTTC	CASSYQLVDEQFF
-	TRBJ1-2	TRBV27	-	TGTGCCAGCAGTTTATCTAGGGAGGCGCGGTATGGCTACACCTTC	CASSLSREARYGYTF
-	TRBJ2-2	TRBV4-3	-	TGCGCCAGCAGCCAGGACTATTACGACACCGGGGAGCTGTTTTTT	CASSQDYYDTGELFF
-	TRBJ1-2	TRBV9	-	TGTGCCAGCTACTCCGAGGAGGAAGGCTACACCTTC	CASYSEEEGYTF
-	TRBJ1-1	TRBV30	once	TGTGCCCTCCTCGGGAACACTGAAGCTTTCTTT	CALLGNTEAFF
TRBD1	TRBJ2-7	TRBV12-3/TRBV12-4	once	TGTGCTAGTAGGGGGCGAGGCGAGCAGTACTTC	CASRGRGEQYF
-	TRBJ1-4	TRBV12-3/TRBV12-4	-	TGTGCCAGCAGCCAGAATGAAAAACTGTTTTTT	CASSQNEKLFF
-	TRBJ1-5	TRBV4-3	-	TGCGCCAGCAGCCAAGAGATTGGACTTCGGCCCCAGCATTTT	CASSQEIGLRPQHF
-	TRBJ1-1	TRBV6-5	-	TGTGCCAGCAGTTACCTCGGAGGACAGAGAAGCACTGAAGCTTTCTTT	CASSYLGGQRSTEAFF
-	TRBJ2-5	TRBV9	-	TGTGCCAGCAGCGTACTTGGGGCAGCTGGGGAGACCCAGTACTTC	CASSVLGAAGETQYF
-	TRBJ1-2	TRBV18	-	TGTGCCAGCTCAGCGGGAGGGTATGGCTACACCTTC	CASSAGGYGYTF
-	TRBJ2-4	TRBV6-1	-	TGTGCCAGCAGTGAACATTTAGCCAAAAACATTCAGTACTTC	CASSEHLAKNIQYF
TRBD1	TRBJ2-7	TRBV5-6	-	TGTGCCAGCAGACAGGGGTACGGCGAGCAGTACTTC	CASRQGYGEQYF
-	TRBJ2-7	TRBV27	-	TGTGCCAGCAGTTGTCAGGGCTGCAACGAGCAGTACTTC	CASSCQGCNEQYF
TRBD2	TRBJ2-7	TRBV3-1/TRBV3-2	-	TGTGCCAGCACCCAATTTGCGGGGGATTACGAGCAGTACTTC	CASTQFAGDYEQYF
-	TRBJ1-2	TRBV6-2/TRBV6-3	-	TGTGCCAGCAGTTACTCAGAGACCCCTCCGGGAGGCTACACCTTC	CASSYSETPPGGYTF
TRBD1	TRBJ1-1	TRBV7-3	-	TGTGCCAGCAGCTCTCAGTTAGGACAGGGGACGCCGGAAGCTTTCTTT	CASSSQLGQGTPEAFF
TRBD1	TRBJ1-1	TRBV4-3	few	TGCGCCAGCAGCCAAACAGGGGTGGACACTGAAGCTTTCTTT	CASSQTGVDTEAFF
TRBD2	TRBJ2-5	TRBV9	-	TGTGCCAGCAGCGTGGGAGGGGCGCAGACCCAGTACTTC	CASSVGGAQTQYF
TRBD2	TRBJ2-1	TRBV3-1/TRBV3-2	-	TGTGCCAGCAGCCCACTTACTAGCGGGGGGGCTCCTTACAATGAGCAGTTCTTC	CASSPLTSGGAPYNEQFF
-	TRBJ1-1	TRBV30	-	TGTGCCTGGAGTGCGACAGTGAACACTGAAGCTTTCTTT	CAWSATVNTEAFF
TRBD2	TRBJ2-5	TRBV11-2	-	TGTGCCAGCAGCGTCGGGGGGAGGAATGTTGTGACCCAGTACTTC	CASSVGGRNVVTQYF
-	TRBJ1-2	TRBV7-9	-	TGTGCCAGCAGTTGGCTCAGAGGCTACACCTTC	CASSWLRGYTF
TRBD1	TRBJ1-4	TRBV30	-	TGTGCCTATGACAGGGGCGGTAATGAAAAACTGTTTTTT	CAYDRGGNEKLFF
-	TRBJ1-1	TRBV30	-	TGTGCCTGGGACGACCTAGGGAACACTGAAGCTTTCTTT	CAWDDLGNTEAFF
TRBD1	TRBJ2-7	TRBV10-3	-	TGTGCCACAAGGACAGGGGACGAGCAGTACTTC	CATRTGDEQYF
TRBD1	TRBJ1-1	TRBV4-1	-	TGCGCCAGCAGCCCTGGACAGGGGATGTTTAGGATGGACACTGAAGCTTTCTTT	CASSPGQGMFRMDTEAFF
-	TRBJ2-1	TRBV7-3	-	TGTGCCAGCAGCTTAACGGGGGGGCATAGTGAGCAGTTCTTC	CASSLTGGHSEQFF